This T cell receptor beta chain was sequenced for a study of blood T cell repertoires in COVID-19 (TCRdb year 2020). At the level of the whole study: The collaborator samples originated in the United States, Italy and Spain and spanned the acute and convalescent phases of COVID-19. The material from the prospective study consisted of cDNA or gDNA derived from T cells, B-cell-depleted T cells, or PBMCs. The dataset comprised deeply sampled blood TCRbeta repertoires from subjects exposed to, actively infected with, or recovered from COVID-19. A freely available public database, intended as a resource for researchers studying the immune response to SARS-CoV-2, is where the repertoires were released. The samples were drawn from two sources: the first 160 participants of the ongoing ImmuneRACE study, and fewer than 1,500 subjects contributed by 6 global collaborators. The sample metadata nearly always contained a de-identified subject ID, COVID-19 status, age in years and sex. Where available, HLA class I and class II types were obtained from metadata supplied by the sample provider rather than from assay-based typing. The investigation overall reported the following: Clinical and demographic metadata were provided uncurated, with the amount varying by source and participant.

V is cut back by 5 bases and J by 4 bases, with 9 bases in the junction unmatched. The CDR3 starts with the cysteine, ends with the phenylalanine, and has 17 residues. Only the CDR3 DNA is retained, 51 bases long and in frame from the first base. As encoded in the germline V gene (reference sequence), CDR1 is MNHNY while CDR2 is SVGAGI. A second Seattle source provided samples from volunteer blood donors who had recovered from COVID-19. The collaborating institutions used their own protocols to collect whole blood in K2EDTA tubes. For TCRbeta analysis, collaborator samples were shipped as frozen whole blood, as isolated PBMCs, or as DNA extracted from either sample type. In the case of this clone: Its specific antigen is unknown. No base-level quality is on record; no much larger clone is a single base apart.

The immunoSEQ Assay, a bias-controlled multiplex PCR, was used to amplify TCRbeta CDR3 regions from genomic DNA. The authors processed their data as follows. Nucleated cell counts per sample were estimated from amplification of reference gene primers within the assay. Sequence reads were collapsed and filtered to measure the absolute abundance of every unique TCRbeta CDR3 rearrangement. For each sample, productive Simpson clonality was calculated as the square root of Simpson's diversity index over productive rearrangements. Imported from immuneACCESS, the table was reduced by TCRdb to in-frame sequences with V and J called. These copies leave out some clones; in studies compared against another copy, an unresolved V gene accounts for under half, and the cause of the remainder is not known. That table gives V, J and clone size, and the DNA gave D and trimming. Recorded for this sample are about 230,000 clones; around 80% of them occurred a single time. The top ten clones comprise over 2% of the sample.

This chain is built from TRBV6-6 and TRBJ2-3; 13 middle bases align to TRBD2. Sequencing was done on a sample of peripheral blood. The receptor comes from a man aged 40-50 years who had recovered from COVID-19. DNA sequence: TGTGCCAGCAGTCGCCGAGGACTAGCGGGAGAATCAGATACGCAGTATTTT. Its protein reads: CASSRRGLAGESDTQYF.